This T cell receptor beta chain originates from a study of esophageal squamous cell carcinoma under preoperative chemotherapy. Study results and limitations: Chemotherapy was followed by significantly higher TCR diversity in peripheral T cells only, not tumor-infiltrating lymphocytes.

One entry per CDR3 protein, called by TCRdb with MiXCR from the PCR reads. The top ten hold around 23% of the sample, which has 32,000 or so distinct CDR3 sequences, roughly 52% seen once. V was cut by 8 bases and J by 12 bases, with 29 bases left in between. The germline gives CDR1 MNHEY, CDR2 SVGEGT. This CDR3 has 16 residues. Specified time point: after preoperative PTX-NDP chemotherapy. On this clonotype: Its antigen remains unidentified.

This chain links TRBV6-2 or TRBV6-3 with TRBJ2-4; D assignment may be TRBD1 or TRBD2 (6 bases each). This material was obtained from a patient given preoperative chemotherapy. This receptor was taken from a human donor with esophageal squamous cell carcinoma. The donor label of this sample is uncertain. This chain's CDR3 is CASVGIGGRAKETQYF. The CDR3 DNA reads TGTGCCAGCGTGGGCATCGGGGGCCGTGCCAAAGAGACTCAGTACTTC.